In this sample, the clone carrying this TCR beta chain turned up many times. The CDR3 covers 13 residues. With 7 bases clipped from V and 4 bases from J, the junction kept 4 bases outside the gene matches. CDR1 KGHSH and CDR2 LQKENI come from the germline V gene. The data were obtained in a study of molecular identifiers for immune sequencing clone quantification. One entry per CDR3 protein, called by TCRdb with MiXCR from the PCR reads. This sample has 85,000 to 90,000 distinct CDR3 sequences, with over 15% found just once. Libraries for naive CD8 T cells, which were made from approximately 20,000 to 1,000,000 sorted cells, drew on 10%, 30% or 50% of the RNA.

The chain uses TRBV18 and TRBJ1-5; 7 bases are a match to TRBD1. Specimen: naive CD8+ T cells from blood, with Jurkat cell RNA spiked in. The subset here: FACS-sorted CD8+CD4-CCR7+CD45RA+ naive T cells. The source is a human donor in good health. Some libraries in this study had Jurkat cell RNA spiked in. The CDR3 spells CASYPTGNQPQHF. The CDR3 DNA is TGTGCCAGCTACCCGACAGGGAATCAGCCCCAGCATTTT.